This T cell receptor (beta chain) is drawn from a study of T cells in Graves' hyperthyroidism and ophthalmopathy. Authors of the study amplified TCR beta CDR3 regions from RNA transcripts. Using the HTBI primer set, a first-round RT-PCR was run on the TCR CDR3. TCRdb fed the multiplex PCR reads into MiXCR, producing one record per CDR3 protein. The sample includes about 410,000 distinct CDR3 sequences, roughly 14% of them seen just once. Per germline, CDR1 SGHRS and CDR2 YFSETQ. With 4 bases removed from V and 1 base from J, the gap between germline ends came to 15 bases. This CDR3 spans 15 amino acids. This clonotype was recorded at least ten times.

The rearrangement links TRBV5-1 to TRBJ2-7, with a weak D call TRBD1 (5 bases). Sequenced: blood. The sequence came from a man younger than 35 with Graves' ophthalmopathy. The CDR3 DNA is TGCGCCAGCAGCACAAATCCGACAGATTCCTACGAGCAGTACTTC. Translated, it gives CASSTNPTDSYEQYF. The whole variable domain, remainder taken from reference TRBV5-1 and TRBJ2-7, is KAGVTQTPRYLIKTRGQQVTLSCSPISGHRSVSWYQQTPGQGLQFLFEYFSETQRNKGNFPGRFSGRQFSNSRSEMNVSTLELGDSALYLCASSTNPTDSYEQYFGPGTRLTVT.